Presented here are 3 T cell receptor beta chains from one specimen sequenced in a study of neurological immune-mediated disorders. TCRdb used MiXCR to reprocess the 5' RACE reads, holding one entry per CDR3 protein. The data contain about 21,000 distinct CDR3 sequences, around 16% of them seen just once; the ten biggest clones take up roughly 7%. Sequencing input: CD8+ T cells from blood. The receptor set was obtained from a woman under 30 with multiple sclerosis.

CDR3 loop: CASSTPGLHNTEAFF. The CDR3 nucleotides read TGTGCCAGCTCAACTCCGGGACTTCACAACACTGAAGCTTTCTTT. The chain links TRBV18 to TRBJ1-1, with a possible D match to TRBD1 (5 bases). Germline CDR1 is KGHSH and CDR2 is LQKENI. The length of the CDR3 is 15 residues. V was trimmed by 5 bases and J by 2 bases, leaving 15 bases between them.

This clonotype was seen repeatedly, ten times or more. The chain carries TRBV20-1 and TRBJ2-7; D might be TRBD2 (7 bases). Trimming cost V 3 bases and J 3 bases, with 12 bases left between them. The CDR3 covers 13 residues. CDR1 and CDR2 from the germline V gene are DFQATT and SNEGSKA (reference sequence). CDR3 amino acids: CSARGGADYEQYF. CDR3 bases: TGCAGTGCTAGGGGGGGGGCAGACTACGAGCAGTACTTC.

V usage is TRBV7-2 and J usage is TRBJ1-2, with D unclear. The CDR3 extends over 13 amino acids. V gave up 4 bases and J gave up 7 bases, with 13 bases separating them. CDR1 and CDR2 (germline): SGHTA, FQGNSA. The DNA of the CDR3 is TGTGCCAGCAGCTACCGCGGCCCTATTGGCTACACCTTC. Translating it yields CASSYRGPIGYTF.